Below, one TCR beta chain is given with its context. Its antigen is as yet unknown. This sample is part of a study of OX40 agonist ivuxolimab in advanced cancers. For the study at large: Ivuxolimab, an antibody that agonizes OX40 (CD134), was administered to the patients. All patients had ivuxolimab intravenously every 2 weeks at 0.01 to 10 mg/kg.

Broader study findings: Clonal expansion from baseline to week 6 occurred in both CD4+ and CD8+ T cells.

Produced via immunoSEQ multiplex PCR; TCRdb's table is partial and in-frame only. The sample has 80,000 to 100,000 clones; roughly 94% are singletons. This CDR3 spans 15 amino acids. V gave up 4 bases and J gave up 0 bases, with 12 bases separating them. Germline V gene data show CDR1 as MNHNY and CDR2 as SVGAGI (reference sequence). The rearrangement links TRBV6-6 to TRBJ1-1; D is perhaps TRBD1 (6 bases). The material was CD4+ or CD8+ T cells sorted from blood, obtained in a trial of the OX40 agonist ivuxolimab. The clonotype originates from an adult with an advanced solid tumor such as melanoma, head and neck, liver or kidney cancer. CDR3 protein: CASSSYDRLNTEAFF. The CDR3 nucleotides are TGTGCCAGCAGTTCCTATGACAGGTTGAACACTGAAGCTTTCTTT.